The TCR beta chain under discussion was sequenced for a study of blood T cells in healthy people across ages. Through a sample-barcoded 5' primer and a J-beta primer mix, a second PCR was run for 7 to 11 cycles. TCRdb re-called the 5' RACE reads with MiXCR, one entry per CDR3 protein. The table includes about 1.7 million distinct CDR3 sequences, roughly 28% detected once. This clonotype has ten or more counts. CDR1 is SNHLY, CDR2 FYNNEI, per germline. The length of the CDR3 is 12 residues. Trimming cost V 7 bases and J 1 base, with 8 bases left between them. The sample consisted of blood. The clonotype originates from a woman aged 25-40 years in good health. J is TRBJ2-7 and V is TRBV2; unclear D gene. CDR3 protein: CASTTLSYEQYF. The CDR3 coding sequence is TGTGCCAGCACAACCCTTTCCTACGAGCAGTACTTC.